These 17 T cell receptor beta chains were sequenced from one sample in a study of CD8 T cells in ankylosing spondylitis. TCRdb reprocessed the 5' RACE reads with MiXCR, giving one entry per CDR3 protein. Here the sample spans nearly 250,000 distinct CDR3 sequences, roughly a third being singletons. The sample consisted of blood, either unsorted or a sorted T cell fraction (not recorded which). These receptors came from a male donor with ankylosing spondylitis or in good health (not recorded which).

Notes on this clonotype: The junction departs from the called germline gene at one end, perhaps through a read error. V usage is TRBV20-1 and J usage is TRBJ2-7; 10 positions agree with TRBD2. The length of the CDR3 is 17 residues. In germline, CDR1 is DFQATT, CDR2 SNEGSKA (reference sequence). The CDR3 DNA is TGCTGTGCTAGTGATCGGTGGGCTAGCGGGGGAGGGTACGAGCAGTACTTC. Encoded protein: CCASDRWASGGGYEQYF.

This clonotype occurred a few times. The J gene is TRBJ2-3, the V gene TRBV20-1; TRBD1 matches 8 bases. The germline gives CDR1 DFQATT, CDR2 SNEGSKA (reference sequence). The CDR3 extends over 14 amino acids. The V segment lost 5 bases and the J segment 2 bases; nucleotides outside the gene matches: 6. The chain's CDR3 is CSARGQGHTDTQYF. The CDR3 coding sequence is TGCAGTGCTCGTGGACAGGGTCACACAGATACGCAGTATTTT.

The sample holds a few counts of this clonotype. The chain recombines TRBV10-1 with TRBJ2-5; possibly TRBD1 for D (6 bases). CDR1 is WNHNN and CDR2 is SYGVQD in the germline V gene (reference sequence). The CDR3 is made up of 15 amino acids. V was pared by 4 bases and J by 1 base, with 13 bases between. The CDR3: CASSVSGDTQETQYF. The CDR3 DNA sequence: TGCGCCAGCAGTGTGTCAGGGGACACCCAAGAGACCCAGTACTTC.

Only a few counts were recorded for this clonotype. The chain uses TRBV12-3 or TRBV12-4 and TRBJ2-1; D uncertain. Trimming removed 6 bases at V and 4 bases at J, with 7 bases between. The CDR3 length is 12 residues. The CDR3 loop reads CASSPTYNEQFF. CDR3 DNA: TGTGCCAGCAGCCCAACATACAATGAGCAGTTCTTC.

This clonotype showed up just a few times. The chain has TRBV12-3 or TRBV12-4 and TRBJ2-5, with 9 bases that match TRBD1. The CDR3 sequence is 15 residues long. Trimming removed 6 bases from V and 4 bases from J; junction bases left unmatched: 9. The CDR3 here is CASSPGTGLLETQYF. The CDR3 region has the DNA TGTGCCAGCAGCCCCGGGACAGGGCTTTTAGAGACCCAGTACTTC.

This clonotype occurred a few times. J is TRBJ2-7 and V is TRBV12-3 or TRBV12-4; 7 positions match TRBD2. The V gene end was trimmed by 1 base and the J gene end by 3 bases; junction bases not matched to a gene: 3. The CDR3 sequence is 14 residues long. The CDR3 DNA reads as TGTGCCAGCAGTTTAGGGACTAGTTACTACGAGCAGTACTTC. It encodes CASSLGTSYYEQYF.

This clonotype came up a few times. The V call is TRBV29-1, the J call TRBJ2-7, with 8 nucleotides matching TRBD1. Germline-derived CDR1 and CDR2 are SQVTM and ANQGSEA. V was clipped by 1 base and J by 3 bases; unmatched bases: 5. This CDR3 region has 14 residues. The CDR3 nucleotides are TGCAGCGTTGAAGCAGGGGGCTTTAGCTACGAGCAGTACTTC. Translated: CSVEAGGFSYEQYF.

The gene calls are TRBV29-1 and TRBJ2-3, with 13 bases that match TRBD2. The germline V gene has CDR1 SQVTM and CDR2 ANQGSEA. The CDR3 covers 15 residues. The ends lost 6 bases at V and 2 bases at J; junction bases unmatched: 5. CDR3 in DNA: TGCAGCGTGCCTACTAGCGGGGGGGCCACAGATACGCAGTATTTT. It translates to CSVPTSGGATDTQYF.

V and J are TRBV11-2 and TRBJ2-5; 8 nucleotides agree with TRBD1. In germline, CDR1 is SGHAT, CDR2 FQNNGV. V lost 2 bases, J lost 1 base, and 3 bases stayed unmatched. CDR3 length equals 15 residues. The CDR3 protein is CASSLRQGIQETQYF. CDR3 coding DNA: TGTGCCAGCAGCTTAAGACAGGGGATCCAAGAGACCCAGTACTTC.

This clonotype was picked up a small number of times. The chain recombines TRBV12-3 or TRBV12-4 with TRBJ2-3, with 9 bases that match TRBD1. Germline trimming cut 5 bases from V and 4 bases from J; bases unmatched to any gene: 7. The CDR3 sequence is 15 residues long. The CDR3 DNA follows: TGTGCCAGCAGTCTCACAGGGGGCTTATCAGATACGCAGTATTTT. It is translated as CASSLTGGLSDTQYF.

V gene TRBV7-2 combines with J gene TRBJ2-2; D not certain. V was clipped by 2 bases and J by 2 bases, with 9 bases between them. Germline loops: CDR1 SGHTA, CDR2 FQGNSA. The CDR3 sequence is 15 residues long. The CDR3 loop reads CASSLRRYNTGELFF. The CDR3 DNA reads as TGTGCCAGCAGCTTAAGGCGTTATAACACCGGGGAGCTGTTTTTT.

This clonotype was found a few times. V and J are TRBV28 and TRBJ2-6, with 7 nucleotides matching TRBD1. The V segment lost 6 bases and the J segment 0 bases; nucleotides outside the gene matches: 5. The length of the CDR3 is 16 residues. Germline CDR1 reads MDHEN; CDR2 reads SYDVKM. The CDR3 spells CASSNWDSSGANVLTF. CDR3 DNA sequence: TGTGCCAGCAGCAATTGGGACAGCTCTGGGGCCAACGTCCTGACTTTC. The full variable domain, its missing parts supplied by reference TRBV28 and TRBJ2-6, is DVKVTQSSRYLVKRTGEKVFLECVQDMDHENMFWYRQDPGLGLRLIYFSYDVKMKEKGDIPEGYSVSREKKERFSLILESASTNQTSMYLCASSNWDSSGANVLTFGAGSRLTVL.

This clonotype was seen ten or more times. This chain connects TRBV12-3 or TRBV12-4 to TRBJ2-7; D unresolved. V lost 1 base and J 12 bases, leaving 13 bases between the germline ends. CDR3 size: 12 residues. The CDR3 loop reads CASSLGALGPYF. The CDR3 DNA follows: TGTGCCAGCAGTTTAGGGGCCCTTGGCCCGTACTTC.

The chain recombines TRBV12-3 or TRBV12-4 with TRBJ2-5, with D perhaps matching TRBD2 (7 bases). The CDR3 sequence is 16 residues long. The V end was cut by 4 bases, the J end by 5 bases, with 20 bases between. The CDR3, as DNA: TGTGCCAGCAGTTCAAATTGGGAGGGACACCTGGAGACCCAGTACTTC. Its protein product is CASSSNWEGHLETQYF.

On this clonotype: The CDR3 ends on some other residue instead of the conserved phenylalanine or tryptophan, so this is likely a read error. The DNA is omitted, as the CDR3 cannot be located on it reliably, and the CDR3 follows TCRdb's listing. The gene calls are TRBV7-6 and TRBJ2-1; TRBD1, the table's D call, lacks a check against the DNA. From its first to its last residue, the CDR3 has 11 amino acids. In germline, CDR1 is SGHVS, CDR2 FNYEAQ. This CDR3 is CASSSQGLLEL.

The rearrangement links TRBV5-5 to TRBJ1-2; D gene unclear. The V end lost 4 bases, the J end lost 3 bases, and 16 bases lay between the germline ends. The CDR3 has 15 amino acids. Looked up from germline, CDR1 is SGHKS and CDR2 is YYEKEE (reference sequence). The CDR3, as DNA: TGTGCCAGCAGCCGGGAGGTCGGGCTCGACTATGGCTACACCTTC. Translating it yields CASSREVGLDYGYTF.

This sequence joins TRBV12-3 or TRBV12-4 and TRBJ1-5, with unresolved D. The CDR3 covers 12 residues. The germline V and J ends were trimmed by 2 bases and 7 bases, with 6 bases remaining between them. CDR3 nucleotides: TGTGCCAGCAGTTTAATCAAACAGCCCCAGCATTTT. This sequence encodes CASSLIKQPQHF.